This TCR beta chain was documented in a study of blood T cells in healthy people across ages. Germline V gene lookup returns CDR1 DFQATT and CDR2 SNEGSKA (reference sequence). The V gene lost 3 bases and the J gene lost 1 base, with 15 bases spanning the gap. CDR3 size: 15 residues. This clonotype is a singleton in its sample. The second PCR ran roughly 6 to 11 cycles with a sample-barcoded 5' primer and J-beta primers. CDR3-containing paired-end reads numbering at least 2.5 million came from each sample. TCRdb re-analysed the 5' RACE reads in MiXCR, keeping a single row per CDR3 protein. The table shows around 2 million distinct CDR3 sequences, with roughly 43% occurring only once.

This chain joins TRBV20-1 and TRBJ2-5; tentatively, D is TRBD1 or TRBD2 (5 bases each). The sequence derives from a human donor in good health. Source material: blood. The CDR3 DNA follows: TGCAGTGCTAGTGGGGCCAGGGAGCCCCAAGAGACCCAGTACTTC. This encodes CSASGAREPQETQYF.